This T cell receptor (beta chain) was captured in a study of blood T cell repertoires in COVID-19. Some clones are missing from TCRdb's copy, which holds only in-frame ones; the method was immunoSEQ multiplex PCR. There are about 340,000 clones in the sample; around nine tenths occur only once, and roughly 6.6% lies in the top ten. CDR1 ENHRY and CDR2 SYGVKD come from the germline V gene. The ends were cut back, 6 bases at V and 8 bases at J, with 25 bases in the middle. The CDR3 length is 16 residues. The rearrangement uses TRBV10-3 and TRBJ1-2, with D possibly matching TRBD1 (5 bases). What was sequenced was peripheral blood. This clonotype was sampled from a woman in her 70s with COVID-19, enrolled during active disease. CDR3 sequence: CAISSIIRDSLGGYTF. CDR3 sequence (DNA): TGTGCCATCAGCTCTATAATCCGGGACTCCTTAGGAGGCTACACCTTC.